Listed here are 17 T cell receptor beta chains from one sample, sequenced in a study of T cell responses to AZD1222 COVID-19 vaccine. The table came from immunoSEQ multiplex PCR; TCRdb's copy has only in-frame clones and leaves some out. The sample has approximately 140,000 clones, 70% to 90% seen once; the top ten hold more than 5.5%. The sample was peripheral blood, taken on day 0 of AZD1222 vaccination. These receptors were obtained from an adult in good health.

This clone occurred once. The chain has TRBV2 and TRBJ1-5; tentative D call: TRBD1 (6 bases). Germline V gene data show CDR1 as SNHLY and CDR2 as FYNNEI. This CDR3 has 15 amino acids. Trimming took 3 bases from V and 1 from J, leaving 10 bases between them. The chain's CDR3 is CASSEGGASNQPQHF. CDR3 coding DNA: TGTGCCAGCAGTGAGGGGGGGGCGAGCAATCAGCCCCAGCATTTT.

The genes are TRBV27 and TRBJ2-7, with D perhaps matching TRBD1 or TRBD2 (5 bases each). Trimming removed 1 base from V and 13 bases from J, with 29 bases in between. From germline, CDR1 is MNHEY and CDR2 SMNVEV (reference sequence). The CDR3 is 17 amino acids. CDR3 DNA: TGTGCCAGCAGTTTATATCGCAGAGCCTCCCTCCGGGACCCACTATACTTC. Translating it yields CASSLYRRASLRDPLYF.

The chain has TRBV28 and TRBJ1-5; 9 bases align to TRBD1. The CDR3 covers 16 residues. From germline, CDR1 is MDHEN and CDR2 SYDVKM. Germline trimming cut 2 bases from V and 7 bases from J; bases unmatched to any gene: 9. The CDR3: CASSLAGTGIGQPQHF. In nucleotides, the CDR3 is TGTGCCAGCAGTTTAGCCGGGACAGGGATAGGGCAGCCCCAGCATTTT.

This chain connects TRBV5-1 to TRBJ2-2; 8 bases agree with TRBD1. From germline, CDR1 is SGHRS and CDR2 YFSETQ. The CDR3 runs to 15 residues. J lost 4 bases, V lost 4 bases, and 6 bases had no gene match. CDR3 DNA sequence: TGCGCCAGCAGCCCGGACAGGGCAAGCACCGGGGAGCTGTTTTTT. It codes for CASSPDRASTGELFF.

Only one count was recorded for this clone. CDR3 in amino acids: CASSLPWHNEQFF. Written as DNA, the CDR3 is TGTGCCAGCAGTTTACCGTGGCACAATGAGCAGTTCTTC. V is TRBV28 and J is TRBJ2-1, with D unclear. This CDR3 spans 13 amino acids. The ends were cut back, 2 bases at V and 5 bases at J, with 7 bases in the middle. Germline CDR1 is MDHEN and CDR2 is SYDVKM. The variable domain in full, completed from reference TRBV28 and TRBJ2-1, reads DVKVTQSSRYLVKRTGEKVFLECVQDMDHENMFWYRQDPGLGLRLIYFSYDVKMKEKGDIPEGYSVSREKKERFSLILESASTNQTSMYLCASSLPWHNEQFFGPGTRLTVL.

This clone appeared once. The genes are TRBV7-2 and TRBJ2-5; TRBD2 matches at 11 bases. Germline V CDR1 and CDR2: SGHTA, FQGNSA. J was trimmed by 4 bases and V by 5 bases; bases with no gene match: 9. This CDR3 spans 16 amino acids. The CDR3 nucleotides are TGTGCCAGCAGCCTCCGACGTAGCGGGGGGGGAGAGACCCAGTACTTC. Translating it yields CASSLRRSGGGETQYF.

The chain recombines TRBV12-3 or TRBV12-4 with TRBJ1-5; 7 nucleotides agree with TRBD1. The CDR3 totals 13 residues. J lost 6 bases, V lost 6 bases, and 5 bases had no gene match. In nucleotides, the CDR3 is TGTGCCAGCAGGTCAGGGGGGGCTCAGCCCCAGCATTTT. Translated, it gives CASRSGGAQPQHF.

The rearrangement uses TRBV7-2 and TRBJ2-7; TRBD1 matches at 8 bases. Germline V gives CDR1 SGHTA, CDR2 FQGNSA. The CDR3 covers 17 residues. V lost 1 base to trimming and J lost 4 bases; unmatched junction nucleotides: 12. CDR3 nucleotides: TGTGCCAGCAGCTTAGGGAGGATAGGGACAGGAGAATACGAGCAGTACTTC. This gives the protein CASSLGRIGTGEYEQYF.

The rearrangement joins TRBV18 to TRBJ1-2, with D unresolved. CDR1 is KGHSH, CDR2 LQKENI, per germline. This CDR3 region has 16 residues. The germline V and J ends were trimmed by 0 bases and 6 bases, with 17 bases remaining between them. The CDR3 spells CASSPPSTSSYDGYTF. In DNA, the CDR3 is TGTGCCAGCTCACCACCGTCAACTAGTTCGTACGATGGCTACACCTTC.

The CDR3 reads CASSLTRTDTQYF. The CDR3 coding sequence is TGTGCCAGCAGCCTGACTCGCACAGATACGCAGTATTTT. This chain links TRBV27 with TRBJ2-3; unclear D gene. The germline V gene has CDR1 MNHEY and CDR2 SMNVEV (reference sequence). This CDR3 is 13 amino acids long. Deletions cut 6 bases from V and 1 base from J, with 8 bases between.

The chain couples TRBV28 to TRBJ2-7, with TRBD2 matching over 7 bases. CDR3 length equals 13 residues. The germline V gene encodes CDR1 MDHEN and CDR2 SYDVKM. V lost 6 bases, J lost 13 bases, and 15 bases stayed unmatched. CDR3 nucleotide sequence: TGTGCCAGCAGGTCCGCGTCGGGGGGAGGGTTTTACTTC. Protein: CASRSASGGGFYF.

The CDR3 coding sequence is TGTGCCAGCAGCCCCGTATCCGACCCCGGGGAGCTGTTTTTT. As protein: CASSPVSDPGELFF. The V and J genes are TRBV14 and TRBJ2-2; D is undetermined. The CDR3 has 14 residues. Germline CDR1 SGHDN, CDR2 FVKESK. V was shortened by 4 bases and J by 6 bases, with 12 bases between the two germline ends.

This clone has a handful of counts. This chain connects TRBV6-2 or TRBV6-3 to TRBJ1-1; D is ambiguous. Germline values: CDR1 MNHEY, CDR2 SVGEGT. V lost 6 bases, J lost 3 bases, and 11 bases lay in between. The CDR3 consists of 13 residues. The CDR3 protein is CASSQRIDTEAFF. CDR3 sequence (DNA): TGTGCCAGCAGCCAACGGATTGACACTGAAGCTTTCTTT.

V gene TRBV12-3 or TRBV12-4 combines with J gene TRBJ2-3, with unresolved D. The CDR3 is made up of 13 amino acids. With 3 bases removed from V and 6 bases from J, the gap between germline ends came to 10 bases. This chain's CDR3 is CASSFTGTDTQYF. The CDR3 DNA reads TGTGCCAGCAGTTTCACCGGAACGGATACGCAGTATTTT.

This chain links TRBV19 with TRBJ2-3; possible D gene TRBD2, 6 bases. V dropped 5 bases and J dropped 11 bases, with 29 bases sitting between them. Germline-derived CDR1 and CDR2 are LNHDA and SQIVND (reference sequence). CDR3 size: 17 residues. This CDR3 reads CASSLLSLAGPHRGQYF. For the CDR3, the DNA is TGTGCCAGTAGTCTCCTGAGTCTGGCGGGACCCCACCGGGGGCAGTATTTT.

The V call is TRBV28, the J call TRBJ1-6; D not resolved. The CDR3 is 13 amino acids. Trimming shortened V by 4 bases and J by 8 bases, and 9 bases separated the two germline ends. Germline V gene lookup returns CDR1 MDHEN and CDR2 SYDVKM. CDR3 amino acids: CASSSGAYSPLHF. CDR3 DNA: TGTGCCAGCAGTTCGGGAGCCTATTCACCCCTCCACTTT.

The chain carries TRBV5-6 and TRBJ1-3; D gene unclear. Trimming removed 10 bases from V and 5 bases from J, with 19 bases in between. The CDR3 length is 14 residues. Germline V gene lookup returns CDR1 SGHDT and CDR2 YYEEEE. CDR3 DNA: TGTGCCTCAGAGGAGCGATACTCGAGAAACACCATATATTTT. This gives the protein CASEERYSRNTIYF.